This section outlines one T cell receptor beta chain sequence together with its context. Antigen specificity is unknown. The sample is drawn from a study of Ad26.COV2.S vaccination and SARS-CoV-2 variants. Study-wide points: Breadth of non-spike TCRs did not differ between vaccinees and placebo recipients. Vaccine recipients had higher spike-specific TCR breadth than placebo recipients.

The CDR3 consists of 13 residues. Germline CDR1 LNHDA, CDR2 SQIVND (reference sequence). Trimming took 6 bases from V and 4 from J; bases not matched to a gene: 5. Libraries were prepared by immunoSEQ multiplex PCR; TCRdb keeps only in-frame clonotypes and omits some of them. The data hold 410,000 or so clones, with about 93% observed a single time. The treatment: some 20 received Ad26.COV2.S at low or high dose, single or two shots; five or six received placebo; per-sample allocation not given. The samples were gathered on day 63 after the first injection of vaccine or placebo. The clonotype originates from a person aged 18-60 years who received the Ad26.COV2.S COVID-19 vaccine or a placebo. This sample comprised peripheral blood, obtained in a trial of Ad26.COV2.S vaccine versus placebo. The chain carries TRBV19 and TRBJ2-5; TRBD2 matches 7 bases. CDR3 bases: TGTGCCAGTAGGGTCCCTAGCGGAGAGACCCAGTACTTC. Amino acid sequence: CASRVPSGETQYF.